This T cell receptor (beta chain) was documented in a study of alternative splicing in chronic myeloid leukemia remission (TCRdb year 2020). Looking at the study overall: Remission specimens from the trials were collected at major or complete molecular response, at 12 or 24 months of TKI therapy. Peripheral blood from chronic-phase CML patients at diagnosis and remission was profiled by RNA sequencing and compared with healthy donors. Roughly nine diagnostic specimens, together with matched remission specimens, were obtained from the RESIST (imatinib), ENESTxtnd (nilotinib) and PINNACLE (nilotinib plus pegylated interferon) trials. Median ages were around 54 years at diagnosis, less than 60 at remission and 35 to 45 for healthy controls. Total leukocytes from peripheral blood collected in EDTA were used as the trial diagnostic specimens. Nine CML samples, seven diagnostic and two matched remission, were obtained from the French Persistem study. In terms of female/male counts, the diagnosis samples were 11/5, the remission samples were 8/3 and the controls were 2/4. Trizol was used to extract total RNA from peripheral blood mononuclear cells of the diagnosis, remission and control samples. Study-wide conclusions, independent of this receptor: Strong differences in blood cell composition were observed between timepoints, with a shift from myeloid progenitor enrichment at diagnosis to mature lymphoid enrichment at remission. At remission, blood cell composition was reshaped to resemble that of the lymphoid cell-enriched normal controls.

Library method: bulk RNA-seq. The TruSeq Stranded RNA sample prep kit was used to generate libraries of poly-A-enriched mRNA from an input of roughly 1 ug total RNA. Paired-end sequencing was performed on a HiSeq 2500, with each sample sequenced in triplicate. A read length of 125 nucleotides per mate was used for RNA-seq. The source study handled its data this way. After trimming, reads were aligned to hg38 using STAR v2.7, and quality control was handled by FASTQC, RSeQC and multiqc. Salmon 0.14.1 was used to quantify gene expression levels as transcripts per million (TPM). Principal component analysis suggested that transcriptomic profiles were not driven by trial, library batch, sequencing batch, treatment regimen or sex. Reprocessed by TCRdb, the reads give a single entry per CDR3 protein sequence, without DNA. The V and J calls here are based on TCRdb, not the publication. The sample profile shows hundreds of distinct CDR3 sequences; roughly 98% of them were found once. Of the sample, approximately 7.6% is held by the ten largest clones.

The time point label here, explained by the study, means: major or complete molecular response after front-line TKI therapy. The patient cohort comprised approximately 15 CML patients, with matched post-remission samples retrieved for a subset of them. About this clonotype itself: Its cognate antigen has yet to be identified.

Based on the germline V gene (reference sequence), the CDR1 and CDR2 sequences are MNHNY and SVGAGI. Including the terminal cysteine and phenylalanine, the CDR3 comprises 16 residues. Only the protein is available. The V gene is TRBV6-6 and the J gene is TRBJ2-1; with no DNA, the TCRdb D assignment of TRBD2 cannot be verified. Sequenced material: PBMCs or total blood leukocytes (not recorded which), taken during remission. This TCR derives from an adult with chronic myeloid leukemia. The CDR3 loop reads CASSYSLLAGASEQFF.